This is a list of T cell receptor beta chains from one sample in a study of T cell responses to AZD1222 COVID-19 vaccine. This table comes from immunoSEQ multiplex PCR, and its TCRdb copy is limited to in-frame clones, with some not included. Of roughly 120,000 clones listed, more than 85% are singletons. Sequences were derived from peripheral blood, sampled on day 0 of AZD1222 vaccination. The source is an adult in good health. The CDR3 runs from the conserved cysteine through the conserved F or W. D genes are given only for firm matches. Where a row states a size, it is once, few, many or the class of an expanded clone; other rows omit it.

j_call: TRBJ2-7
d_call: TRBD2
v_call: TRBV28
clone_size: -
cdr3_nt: TGTGCCAGCTGTGAGGCGGGGGGGCCCGAGCAGTACTTC
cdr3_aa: CASCEAGGPEQYF

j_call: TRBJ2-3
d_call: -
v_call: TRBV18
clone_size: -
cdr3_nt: TGTGCCAGCTCACCCCCGGGACTCAGCACAGATACGCAGTATTTT
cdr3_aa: CASSPPGLSTDTQYF

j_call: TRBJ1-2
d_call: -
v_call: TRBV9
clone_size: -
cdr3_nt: TGTGCCAGCAGCGTAGACATAAACTATGGCTACACCTTC
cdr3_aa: CASSVDINYGYTF

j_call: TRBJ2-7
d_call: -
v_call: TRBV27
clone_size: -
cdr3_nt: TGTGCCAGCAGTGGAGGGGGATACGAGCAGTACTTC
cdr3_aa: CASSGGGYEQYF

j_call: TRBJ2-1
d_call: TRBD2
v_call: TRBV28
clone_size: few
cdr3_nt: TGTGCCAGCAGTTTGCTAGCGGGAGGGGCCTACAATGAGCAGTTCTTC
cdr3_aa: CASSLLAGGAYNEQFF

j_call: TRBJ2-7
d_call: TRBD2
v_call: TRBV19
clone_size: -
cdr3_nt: TGTGCCAGTAGTAGACATGAGCGGGGGGGTTACGAGCAGTACTTC
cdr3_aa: CASSRHERGGYEQYF

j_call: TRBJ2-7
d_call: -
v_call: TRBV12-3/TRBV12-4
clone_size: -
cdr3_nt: TGTGCCAGCAGTTTTATCGCGTACGAGCAGTACTTC
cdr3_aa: CASSFIAYEQYF

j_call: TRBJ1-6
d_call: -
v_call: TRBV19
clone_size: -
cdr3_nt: TGTGCCAGTAGTATAGTTGGGAATTCACCCCTCCACTTT
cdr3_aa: CASSIVGNSPLHF

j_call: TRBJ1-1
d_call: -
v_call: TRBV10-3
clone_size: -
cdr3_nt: TGTGCCATCAGTGAGTCGCTGGGCATGGGGCGGAACACTGAAGCTTTCTTT
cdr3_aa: CAISESLGMGRNTEAFF

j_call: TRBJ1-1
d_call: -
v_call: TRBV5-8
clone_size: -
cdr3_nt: TGTGCCAGCAGCTTGGGACGGGCCACTGAAGCTTTCTTT
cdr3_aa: CASSLGRATEAFF

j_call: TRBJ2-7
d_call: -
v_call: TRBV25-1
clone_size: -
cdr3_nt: TGTGCCAGCAGGGGGAACTCCTACGAGCAGTACTTC
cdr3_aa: CASRGNSYEQYF

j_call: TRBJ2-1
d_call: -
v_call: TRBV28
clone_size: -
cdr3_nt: TGTGCCAGCAGTACCCGGGACGGATTATGGCAGTTCTTC
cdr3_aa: CASSTRDGLWQFF

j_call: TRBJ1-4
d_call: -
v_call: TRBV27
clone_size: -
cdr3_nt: TGTGCCAGCAGTTTGAATCCCCCGGGCCAGGAAAAACTGTTTTTT
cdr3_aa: CASSLNPPGQEKLFF

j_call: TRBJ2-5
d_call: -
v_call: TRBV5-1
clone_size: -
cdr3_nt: TGCGCCAGCAGCTTGGGGCTAGGAGAGACCCAGTACTTC
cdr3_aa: CASSLGLGETQYF

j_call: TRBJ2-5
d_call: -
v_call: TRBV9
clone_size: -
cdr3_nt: TGTGCCAGCAGCGGTCCAGGGCGAGAGACCCAGTACTTC
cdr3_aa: CASSGPGRETQYF

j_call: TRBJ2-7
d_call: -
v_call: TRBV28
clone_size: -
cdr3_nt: TGTGCCAGCAGTAAACCTCGGGGGGCACGAGCCTACGAGCAGTACTTC
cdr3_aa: CASSKPRGARAYEQYF

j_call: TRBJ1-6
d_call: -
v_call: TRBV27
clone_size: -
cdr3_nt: TGTGCCAGCAGGGCGGGGGTTTCCTATAATTCACCCCTCCACTTT
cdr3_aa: CASRAGVSYNSPLHF

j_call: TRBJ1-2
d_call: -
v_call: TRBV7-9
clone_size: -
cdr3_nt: TGTGCCAGCAGCTTAGAGGGTACGGGAAATGCTGGCTACACCTTC
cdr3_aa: CASSLEGTGNAGYTF

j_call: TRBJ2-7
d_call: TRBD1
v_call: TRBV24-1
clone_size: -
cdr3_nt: TGTGCCACCAGCACAGGGGGCAATACGGGGGAGCAGTACTTC
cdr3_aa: CATSTGGNTGEQYF

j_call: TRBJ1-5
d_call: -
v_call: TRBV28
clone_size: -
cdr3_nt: TGTGCCAGCCGAGTAGGGTTGGGTAGCAATCAGCCCCAGCATTTT
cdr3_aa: CASRVGLGSNQPQHF

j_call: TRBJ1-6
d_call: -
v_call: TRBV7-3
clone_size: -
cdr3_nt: TGTGCCAGCAGCTTAGCTAAGAATTCACCCCTCCACTTT
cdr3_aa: CASSLAKNSPLHF

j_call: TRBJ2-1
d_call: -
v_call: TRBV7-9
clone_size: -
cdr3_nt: TGTGCCAGCAGCTTAGGGGGAATTACCTACAATGAGCAGTTCTTC
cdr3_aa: CASSLGGITYNEQFF

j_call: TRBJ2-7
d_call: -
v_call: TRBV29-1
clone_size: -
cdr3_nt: TGCAGCGTGAGGACCGATTACTACGAGCAGTACTTC
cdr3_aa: CSVRTDYYEQYF

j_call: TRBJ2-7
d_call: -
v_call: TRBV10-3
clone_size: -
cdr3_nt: TGTGCCATCAGTGAGTCGAGCCACGAGCAGTACTTC
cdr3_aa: CAISESSHEQYF

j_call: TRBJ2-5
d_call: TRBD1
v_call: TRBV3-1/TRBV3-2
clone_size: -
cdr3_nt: TGTGCCAGTCTTGACAGGGGGCAGGGAGAGACCCAGTACTTC
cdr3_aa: CASLDRGQGETQYF

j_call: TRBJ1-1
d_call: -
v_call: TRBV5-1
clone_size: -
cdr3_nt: TGCGCCAGCAGCTTCTTGGACCTGAACACTGAAGCTTTCTTT
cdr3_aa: CASSFLDLNTEAFF

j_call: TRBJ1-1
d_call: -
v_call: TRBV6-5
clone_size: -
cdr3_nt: TGTGCCAGCAGTTACTCGAGGGCGGGACGCACTGAAGCTTTCTTT
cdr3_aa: CASSYSRAGRTEAFF

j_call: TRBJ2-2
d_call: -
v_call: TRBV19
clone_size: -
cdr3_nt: TGTGCCACCTCGGGGCTAGCGATCACCGGGGAGCTGTTTTTT
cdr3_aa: CATSGLAITGELFF

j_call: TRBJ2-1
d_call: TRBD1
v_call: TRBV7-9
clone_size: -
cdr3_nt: TGTGCCAGCAGCTATCAGCTTACTTCAGGGGGTGGTGAGCAGTTCTTC
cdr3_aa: CASSYQLTSGGGEQFF

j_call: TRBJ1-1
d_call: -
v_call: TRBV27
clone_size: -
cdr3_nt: TGTGCCAGCAGTCCGATCGGATTTGGTGCTCTTGCTGAAGCTTTCTTT
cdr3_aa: CASSPIGFGALAEAFF

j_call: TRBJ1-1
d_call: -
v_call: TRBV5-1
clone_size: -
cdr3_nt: TGCGCCAGCACCGATGGTTTGAACACTGAAGCTTTCTTT
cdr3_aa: CASTDGLNTEAFF

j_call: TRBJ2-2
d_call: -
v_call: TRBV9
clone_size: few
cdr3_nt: TGTGCCAGCAGCGTGCTGGATAGCACCGGGGAGCTGTTTTTT
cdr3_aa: CASSVLDSTGELFF

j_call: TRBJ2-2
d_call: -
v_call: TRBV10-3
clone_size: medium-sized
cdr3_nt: TGTGCCATCAGTGAGTCGGTGCGGGGGAACACCGGGGAGCTGTTTTTT
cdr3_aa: CAISESVRGNTGELFF

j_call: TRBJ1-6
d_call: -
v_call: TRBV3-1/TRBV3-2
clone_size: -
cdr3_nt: TGTGCCAGCAGCCAAGAAGGAGTAGCCAGCTCCTATAATTCACCCCTCCACTTT
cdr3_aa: CASSQEGVASSYNSPLHF

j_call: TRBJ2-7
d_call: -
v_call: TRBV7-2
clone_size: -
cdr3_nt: TGTGCCAGCGGAGGACTGGGTCTCGAGCAGTACTTC
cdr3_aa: CASGGLGLEQYF

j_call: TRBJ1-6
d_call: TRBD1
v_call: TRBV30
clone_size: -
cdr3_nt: TGTGCCTGGAGTGAAGGACAGGGGCCTCTGTCCCTCCACTTT
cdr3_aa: CAWSEGQGPLSLHF

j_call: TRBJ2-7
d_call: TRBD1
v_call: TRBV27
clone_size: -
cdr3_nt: TGTGCCAGCAGTTTTAGCCCTCGACAGGGATTGTTCACCTACGAGCAGTACTTC
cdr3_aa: CASSFSPRQGLFTYEQYF

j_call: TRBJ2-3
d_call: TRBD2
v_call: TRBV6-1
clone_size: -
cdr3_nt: TGTGCCAGCAGTGCAATACCAGCGGGGGGCCTGAGCACAGATACGCAGTATTTT
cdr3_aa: CASSAIPAGGLSTDTQYF

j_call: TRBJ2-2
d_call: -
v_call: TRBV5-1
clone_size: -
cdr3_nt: TGCGCCAGCAGCGGCGGTGAACGAGGGGAGCTGTTTTTT
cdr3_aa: CASSGGERGELFF

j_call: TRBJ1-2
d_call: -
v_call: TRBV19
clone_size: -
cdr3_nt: TGTGCCAGTAGTATGGCGGCTTCGGCTAACTATGGCTACACCTTC
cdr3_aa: CASSMAASANYGYTF

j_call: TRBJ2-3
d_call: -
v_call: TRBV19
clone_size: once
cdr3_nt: TGTGCCAGTAGTATAGATGGGGCCTACTACACAGATACGCAGTATTTT
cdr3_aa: CASSIDGAYYTDTQYF

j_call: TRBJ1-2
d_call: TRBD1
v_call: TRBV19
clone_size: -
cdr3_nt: TGTGCCAGTAGTATAGTACCTTCCAGGGGGATCGACTATGGCTACACCTTC
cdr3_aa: CASSIVPSRGIDYGYTF